A single sample is the source of the 10 T cell receptor beta chains below, sequenced in a study of cytotoxic CD8 clonotypes in ibrutinib-treated CLL. TCRdb's copy holds only in-frame clones and misses some; the assay was immunoSEQ multiplex PCR. Found here are about 72,000 clones, around 82% of them singletons; the top ten hold roughly 7.5%. The sequences come from PBMCs, collected at disease progression, from a patient treated with ibrutinib. Receptors originate from a human donor with chronic lymphocytic leukemia.

This clone was seen a handful of times. This sequence joins TRBV2 and TRBJ1-2; no clear D gene. Looked up from germline, CDR1 is SNHLY and CDR2 is FYNNEI. The CDR3 consists of 13 residues. Trimming left V 4 bases short and J 0 bases short, with 6 bases between. The CDR3 coding sequence is TGTGCCAGCAGTGTGAGCACTAACTATGGCTACACCTTC. Its translation is CASSVSTNYGYTF.

The chain employs TRBV10-2 and TRBJ1-5; no definite D call. CDR3 size: 15 residues. Germline V gene data show CDR1 as WSHSY and CDR2 as SAAADI. Trimming took off 2 bases at V and 1 base at J, with 9 bases between the two ends. CDR3 in amino acids: CASSESGGSNQPQHF. CDR3 nucleotides: TGCGCCAGCAGTGAGAGTGGCGGAAGCAATCAGCCCCAGCATTTT.

The chain links TRBV5-5 to TRBJ2-7; D gene uncertain. CDR1 SGHKS and CDR2 YYEKEE come from the germline V gene (reference sequence). CDR3 length: 13 residues. Trimming took 4 bases from V and 3 from J, leaving 11 bases between them. CDR3 in amino acids: CASSPRPNYEQYF. The DNA of the CDR3 is TGTGCCAGCAGCCCGCGACCCAACTACGAGCAGTACTTC.

In this sample, this clone turned up a few times. The chain joins TRBV9 to TRBJ2-1, with D maybe TRBD2 (5 bases). Germline V gives CDR1 SGDLS, CDR2 YYNGEE. V lost 4 bases, J lost 1 base, and 9 bases lay in between. The CDR3 has 14 residues. CDR3 protein: CASSPRLSYNEQFF. CDR3 in DNA: TGTGCCAGCAGCCCTAGACTATCCTACAATGAGCAGTTCTTC. The complete variable domain, with remaining parts taken from reference TRBV9 and TRBJ2-1, reads DSGVTQTPKHLITATGQRVTLRCSPRSGDLSVYWYQQSLDQGLQFLIQYYNGEERAKGNILERFSAQQFPDLHSELNLSSLELGDSALYFCASSPRLSYNEQFFGPGTRLTVL.

This clone occurred a few times. This chain links TRBV7-8 with TRBJ1-3; D gene unclear. The CDR3 spans 12 residues. Germline lookup yields CDR1 SGHVS and CDR2 FQNEAQ. The ends were cut back, 1 base at V and 3 bases at J, with 1 base in the middle. The DNA of the CDR3 is TGTGCCAGCAGCTTAGATGGAAACACCATATATTTT. As protein: CASSLDGNTIYF.

The V gene is TRBV6-5, the J gene TRBJ1-3; D unresolved. There are 15 residues in the CDR3. From germline, CDR1 is MNHEY and CDR2 SVGAGI. With 0 bases removed from V and 2 bases from J, the gap between germline ends came to 8 bases. The CDR3 DNA is TGTGCCAGCAGTTACTCGAAAAGGGCTGGAAACACCATATATTTT. This translates into CASSYSKRAGNTIYF.

This chain connects TRBV9 to TRBJ1-6, with D possibly matching TRBD1 (5 bases). The CDR3 covers 13 residues. Trimming stripped 2 bases from V and 14 bases from J, with 14 bases between. The V gene's germline CDR1 is SGDLS and CDR2 YYNGEE. The CDR3 reads CASSVHTGGALHF. The CDR3 nucleotides read TGTGCCAGCAGCGTTCATACGGGGGGGGCCCTCCACTTT.

The chain has TRBV13 and TRBJ2-3, with D unclear. The V and J ends lost 4 bases and 6 bases respectively, with 8 bases between them. This CDR3 comprises 12 residues. CDR1 PRHDT and CDR2 FYEKMQ come from the germline V gene (reference sequence). This CDR3 is CASSSLVDTQYF. The CDR3 coding sequence is TGTGCCAGCAGCTCTTTAGTTGATACGCAGTATTTT.

J is TRBJ2-7 and V is TRBV15; the match to TRBD2 covers 7 bases. CDR1 and CDR2 from the germline V gene are LNHNV and YYDKDF (reference sequence). The J segment lost 6 bases and the V segment lost 0 bases, leaving 8 bases of the junction unmatched. This CDR3 is 15 amino acids long. CDR3 bases: TGTGCCACCAGCAGAGATGCGGCGGGAGCACGCGAGCAGTACTTC. Its protein product is CATSRDAAGAREQYF.

The CDR3 nucleotides read TGTGCCAGCAGTTTATCTACAGGGGCCGGCTACGAGCAGTACTTC. This translates into CASSLSTGAGYEQYF. V and J are TRBV27 and TRBJ2-7, with 7 bases matching TRBD1. This CDR3 has 15 amino acids. The V gene's germline CDR1 is MNHEY and CDR2 SMNVEV (reference sequence). J gave up 3 bases and V 0 bases, and 5 bases lay outside the gene matches.